The following is a TCR beta chain sequence with its context. This specimen belongs to a study of T cells in Graves' hyperthyroidism and ophthalmopathy. Amplification of TCR beta CDR3 regions used RNA as the template. RT-PCR in the first round (using the HTBI primer set) targeted the TCR CDR3. TCRdb used MiXCR to reprocess the multiplex PCR reads, holding one entry per CDR3 protein. The repertoire holds a few hundred thousand distinct CDR3 sequences, about 20% seen once, with around 27% in the top ten. This CDR3 spans 16 amino acids. With 2 bases clipped from V and 4 bases from J, the junction kept 10 bases outside the gene matches.

This receptor was taken from a man in his late teens or twenties with Graves' hyperthyroidism. The chain carries TRBV12-3 or TRBV12-4 and TRBJ2-7; 8 positions match TRBD2. The sample comprised blood. The CDR3 spells CASSLRTAGGRYEQYF. The CDR3 DNA reads as TGTGCCAGCAGTTTAAGGACGGCGGGGGGTAGGTACGAGCAGTACTTC.